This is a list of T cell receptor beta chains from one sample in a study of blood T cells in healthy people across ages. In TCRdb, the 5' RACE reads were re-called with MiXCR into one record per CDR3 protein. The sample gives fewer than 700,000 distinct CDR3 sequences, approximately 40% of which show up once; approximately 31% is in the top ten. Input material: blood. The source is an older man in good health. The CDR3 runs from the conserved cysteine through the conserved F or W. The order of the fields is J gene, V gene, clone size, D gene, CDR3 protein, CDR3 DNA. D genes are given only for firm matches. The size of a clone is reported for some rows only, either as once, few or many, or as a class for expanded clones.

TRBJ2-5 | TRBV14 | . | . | CASSQDLPNWQPDLYF | TGTGCCAGCAGCCAAGATCTCCCGAACTGGCAGCCAGACCTGTACTTC
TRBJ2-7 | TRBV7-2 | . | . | CASSSRIGASYEQYF | TGTGCCAGCAGCTCACGGATAGGGGCCTCCTACGAGCAGTACTTC
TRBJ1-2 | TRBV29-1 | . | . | CSVEGDLDGYTF | TGCAGCGTTGAGGGGGATTTGGATGGCTACACCTTC
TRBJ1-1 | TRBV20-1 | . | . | CSARDPGRRSTEAFF | TGCAGTGCTAGAGATCCGGGACGAAGATCCACTGAAGCTTTCTTT
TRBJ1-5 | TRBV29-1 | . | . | CSVRTDSNQPQHF | TGCAGCGTTCGGACGGATAGCAATCAGCCCCAGCATTTT
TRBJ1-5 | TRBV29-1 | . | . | CSVGGGLENQPQHF | TGCAGCGTTGGGGGGGGGTTGGAGAATCAGCCCCAGCATTTT
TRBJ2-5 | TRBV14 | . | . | CASSQDWGGEQYF | TGTGCCAGCAGCCAAGATTGGGGAGGAGAGCAGTACTTC
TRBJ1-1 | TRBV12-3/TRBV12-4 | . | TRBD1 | CASSLTGASTEAFF | TGTGCCAGCAGCCTCACAGGGGCGAGCACTGAAGCTTTCTTT
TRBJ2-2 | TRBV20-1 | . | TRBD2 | CSASASGSLTGELFF | TGCAGTGCTAGCGCTAGCGGGAGTTTGACCGGGGAGCTGTTTTTT
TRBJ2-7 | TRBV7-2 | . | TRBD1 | CASSYTGQGSYEQYF | TGTGCCAGCAGCTACACGGGACAGGGATCCTACGAGCAGTACTTC
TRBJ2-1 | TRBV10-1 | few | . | CASSPGTRGLNEQFF | TGCGCCAGCAGTCCCGGGACTAGGGGGCTCAATGAGCAGTTCTTC
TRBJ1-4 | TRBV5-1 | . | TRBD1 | CASSLAGTAATNEKLFF | TGCGCCAGCAGCTTGGCTGGGACAGCCGCAACTAATGAAAAACTGTTTTTT
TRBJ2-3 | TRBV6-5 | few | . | CASTSLRASTDTQYF | TGTGCCAGCACCTCTCTAAGGGCTAGCACAGATACGCAGTATTTT
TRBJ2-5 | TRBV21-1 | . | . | CASRVHGTGFGEQYF | TGTGCCAGCAGGGTCCACGGGACGGGTTTCGGTGAGCAGTACTTC
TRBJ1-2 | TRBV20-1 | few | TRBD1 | CSARRIDRASGYTF | TGCAGTGCTAGGCGAATTGACAGGGCTTCTGGCTACACCTTC
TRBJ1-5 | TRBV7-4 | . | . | CASSLVQDTDQPQHF | TGTGCCAGCAGCTTAGTTCAGGACACGGATCAGCCCCAGCATTTT
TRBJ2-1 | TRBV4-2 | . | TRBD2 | CASSLTSLASNKQFF | TGTGCCAGCAGCCTTACTTCACTAGCGAGTAATAAGCAGTTCTTC
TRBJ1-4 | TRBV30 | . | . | CAWSEDSMHEKLFF | TGTGCCTGGAGCGAAGACAGCATGCATGAAAAACTGTTTTTT
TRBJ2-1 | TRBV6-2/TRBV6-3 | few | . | CASSFTWKSNEQFF | TGTGCCAGCAGTTTTACATGGAAATCCAATGAGCAGTTCTTC
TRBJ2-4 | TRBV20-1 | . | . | CSARAPGNIQYF | TGCAGTGCTAGAGCCCCAGGGAACATTCAGTACTTC
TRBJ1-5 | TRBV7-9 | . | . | CASSSDTYYQPQHF | TGTGCCAGCAGCTCCGACACGTATTATCAGCCCCAGCATTTT
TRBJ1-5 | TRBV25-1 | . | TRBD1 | CASSETGELQPQHF | TGTGCCAGCAGTGAGACAGGGGAGTTACAGCCCCAGCATTTT
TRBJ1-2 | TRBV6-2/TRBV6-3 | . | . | CASSYSSGYIYGYTF | TGTGCCAGCAGTTACTCTTCAGGATATATCTATGGCTACACCTTC
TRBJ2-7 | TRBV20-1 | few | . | CSVVPGHSSYEQYF | TGCAGTGTCGTACCGGGACATAGCTCCTACGAGCAGTACTTC
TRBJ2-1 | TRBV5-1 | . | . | CASATGQPGTGEQFF | TGCGCCAGCGCCACCGGACAGCCCGGAACGGGGGAGCAGTTCTTC
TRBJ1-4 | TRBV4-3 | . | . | CASSQDIDSRNEKLFF | TGCGCCAGCAGCCAAGACATAGACAGCCGGAATGAAAAACTGTTTTTT
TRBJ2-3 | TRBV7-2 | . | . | CASSYGTFTDTQYF | TGTGCCAGCAGTTATGGGACTTTCACAGATACGCAGTATTTT
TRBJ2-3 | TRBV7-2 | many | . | CASSLAFTDTDTQYF | TGTGCCAGCAGCTTAGCCTTTACGGACACAGATACGCAGTATTTT
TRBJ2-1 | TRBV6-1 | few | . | CASSEHIGQKFF | TGTGCCAGCAGTGAACACATAGGGCAGAAGTTCTTC
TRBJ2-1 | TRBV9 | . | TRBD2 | CASSVDPRVAGKYNEQFF | TGTGCCAGCAGCGTAGACCCCCGGGTAGCGGGAAAGTACAATGAGCAGTTCTTC
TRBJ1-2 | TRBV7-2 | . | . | CASSLVAGKVGYTF | TGTGCCAGCAGCTTAGTGGCAGGGAAGGTGGGCTACACCTTC
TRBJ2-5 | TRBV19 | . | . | CASSNTREETQYF | TGTGCCAGTAGTAATACTAGAGAAGAGACCCAGTACTTC
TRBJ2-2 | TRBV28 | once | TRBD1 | CASRSDRGGTGELFF | TGTGCCAGCAGATCGGACAGGGGGGGGACCGGGGAGCTGTTTTTT
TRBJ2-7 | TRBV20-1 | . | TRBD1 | CSARATGGPYEQYF | TGCAGTGCTAGAGCGACAGGGGGACCCTACGAGCAGTACTTC
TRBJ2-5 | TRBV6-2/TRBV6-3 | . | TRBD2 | CASSRGGLAGRSDEQYF | TGTGCCAGCAGTAGGGGGGGACTAGCGGGGAGAAGCGATGAGCAGTACTTC
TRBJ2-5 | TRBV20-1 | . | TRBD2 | CCAGESGLRYQETQYF | TGCTGTGCTGGGGAGTCGGGACTAAGGTACCAAGAGACCCAGTACTTC
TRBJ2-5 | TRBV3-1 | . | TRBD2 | CASSQGVAGVETQYF | TGTGCCAGCAGCCAAGGAGTAGCGGGAGTCGAGACCCAGTACTTC
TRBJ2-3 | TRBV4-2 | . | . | CASSQDPGRGAFSTDTQYF | TGTGCCAGCAGCCAAGACCCGGGGCGCGGGGCGTTTAGCACTGATACGCAGTATTTT
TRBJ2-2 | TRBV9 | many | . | CASTPTPNTGELFF | TGTGCCAGCACGCCGACACCCAACACCGGGGAGCTGTTTTTT
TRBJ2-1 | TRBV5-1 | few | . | CASSPVGSGGSYNEQFF | TGCGCCAGCAGCCCCGTGGGTAGCGGAGGCTCCTACAATGAGCAGTTCTTC
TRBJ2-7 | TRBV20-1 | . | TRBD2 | CSAILAGPSYEQYF | TGCAGTGCTATCCTAGCGGGGCCCTCCTACGAGCAGTACTTC
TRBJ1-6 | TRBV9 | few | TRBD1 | CASSVQGASSYNSPLHF | TGTGCCAGCAGCGTACAGGGGGCCAGCTCCTATAATTCACCCCTCCACTTT
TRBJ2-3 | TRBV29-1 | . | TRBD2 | CSVGGTSGSTDTQYF | TGCAGCGTTGGGGGGACTAGCGGCAGCACAGATACGCAGTATTTT
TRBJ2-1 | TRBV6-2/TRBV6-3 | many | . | CASSYPDTYNEQFF | TGTGCCAGCAGTTACCCCGACACCTACAATGAGCAGTTCTTC
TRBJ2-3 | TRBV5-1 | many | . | CASRGYTDTQYF | TGCGCCAGCCGGGGATACACAGATACGCAGTATTTT
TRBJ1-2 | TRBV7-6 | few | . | CARAPGEAGGYTF | TGTGCCAGAGCTCCGGGAGAGGCGGGGGGCTACACCTTC
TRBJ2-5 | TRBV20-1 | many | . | CSARVGPYQETQYF | TGCAGTGCTAGAGTGGGCCCCTACCAAGAGACCCAGTACTTC
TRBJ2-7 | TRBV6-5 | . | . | CASSLKPRTGYEQYF | TGTGCCAGCAGCCTAAAGCCCCGAACGGGCTACGAGCAGTACTTC
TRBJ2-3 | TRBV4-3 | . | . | CASSQDLQGNTDTQYF | TGCGCCAGCAGCCAAGATCTACAGGGAAACACAGATACGCAGTATTTT
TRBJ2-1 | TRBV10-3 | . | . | CAISASGGPTEQFF | TGTGCCATCAGTGCTTCCGGGGGGCCCACAGAGCAGTTCTTC
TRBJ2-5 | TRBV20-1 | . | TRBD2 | CSAGTSRETQYF | TGCAGTGCCGGGACTAGCAGGGAGACCCAGTACTTC
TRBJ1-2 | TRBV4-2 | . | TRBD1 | CASSQDGTGGRGYTF | TGTGCCAGCAGCCAAGATGGGACAGGGGGTAGGGGCTACACCTTC
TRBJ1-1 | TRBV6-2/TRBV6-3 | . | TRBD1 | CASSYPGQLLTEAFF | TGTGCCAGCAGTTACCCGGGACAGCTACTCACTGAAGCTTTCTTT
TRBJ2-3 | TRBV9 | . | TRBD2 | CASSVVPSGSTDTQYF | TGTGCCAGCAGCGTCGTCCCTAGCGGGAGCACAGATACGCAGTATTTT
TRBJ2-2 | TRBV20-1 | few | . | CSARVGAVPNTGELFF | TGCAGTGCTAGAGTAGGAGCAGTCCCGAACACCGGGGAGCTGTTTTTT